This T cell receptor (beta chain) came from a study of cytomegalovirus exposure and HLA in healthy donors. As concerns this clone: Its antigen is not known.

Broader study findings: Most CMV-associated TCR beta chains were later found to appear HLA-restricted. Researchers reportedly found TCR beta sequences accurately predicted most subjects' HLA-A and HLA-B alleles. Highly shared variants forming one cluster were likely a sequencing artifact.

The PCR employed 60 Vbeta primers together with 13 Jbeta primers. Original data processing: A later analysis tallied 80 million or so unique TCR beta chains, approximately 11 million of them shared. Assay: immunoSEQ multiplex PCR; the TCRdb copy retains only in-frame clones and omits some. That table gives V, J and clone size, and the DNA gave D and trimming. Seen here are more than 140,000 clones, 82% observed once, and the top ten hold about 3.4%. Germline lookup yields CDR1 MNHEY and CDR2 SMNVEV (reference sequence). The V gene end was trimmed by 4 bases and the J gene end by 5 bases; junction bases not matched to a gene: 2. The CDR3 has 13 residues.

The chain joins TRBV27 to TRBJ2-7; TRBD1 matches at 10 bases. The sequenced sample consisted of PBMCs. This sequence originates from a man between 18 and 35 years old in good health and CMV-seropositive. The CDR3: CASSWGTGDEQYF. CDR3 nucleotide sequence: TGTGCCAGCAGTTGGGGGACAGGGGACGAGCAGTACTTC.